This T cell receptor (beta chain) was found in a study of cytomegalovirus exposure and HLA in healthy donors. Study results and caveats: 164 TCR beta chains were listed as cytomegalovirus-associated. An observed cluster of highly shared sequence variants was recorded as a likely sequencing artifact.

This clone has more than one count but fewer than ten. Its antigen is as yet unknown. The sample carries other DNA sequences with the same CDR3. Primers: 60 Vbeta forward and 13 Jbeta reverse. Clones were read by immunoSEQ multiplex PCR, and TCRdb kept only the in-frame ones, dropping some. The data show 130,000 to 150,000 clones, around 83% seen once. Sequencing used PBMCs. The TCR sequence derives from a male donor in good health and CMV-seropositive.

CDR3 loop: CASSLVQGAGYEQYF. Written as DNA, the CDR3 is TGCGCCAGCAGCTTGGTTCAGGGGGCGGGATACGAGCAGTACTTC. The chain couples TRBV5-1 to TRBJ2-7; TRBD1 agrees at 8 bases. Germline CDR1 is SGHRS and CDR2 is YFSETQ. This CDR3 comprises 15 residues. The V segment lost 0 bases and the J segment 4 bases; nucleotides outside the gene matches: 6.